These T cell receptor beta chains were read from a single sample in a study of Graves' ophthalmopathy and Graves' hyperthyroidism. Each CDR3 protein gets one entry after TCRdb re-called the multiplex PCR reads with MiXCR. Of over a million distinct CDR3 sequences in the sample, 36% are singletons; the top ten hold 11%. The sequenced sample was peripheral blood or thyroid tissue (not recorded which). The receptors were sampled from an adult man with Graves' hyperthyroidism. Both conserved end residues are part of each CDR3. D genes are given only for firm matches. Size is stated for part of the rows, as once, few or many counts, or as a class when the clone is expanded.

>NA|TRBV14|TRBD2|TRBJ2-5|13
CASNRAGTETQYF
TGTGCCAGCAATCGAGCGGGGACAGAGACCCAGTACTTC
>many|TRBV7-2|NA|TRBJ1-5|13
CASSLGSDQPQHF
TGTGCCAGCAGCTTAGGTAGCGATCAGCCCCAGCATTTT
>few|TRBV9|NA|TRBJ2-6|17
CASSPGPGPSGANVLTF
TGTGCCAGCAGCCCGGGACCGGGTCCCTCTGGGGCCAACGTCCTGACTTTC
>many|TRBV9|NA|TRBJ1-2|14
CASSTQGMGYGYTF
TGTGCCAGCAGCACCCAAGGGATGGGCTATGGCTACACCTTC
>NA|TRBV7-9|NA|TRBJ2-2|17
CASSLAGHSSGTGELFF
TGTGCCAGCAGCTTAGCTGGACACTCATCCGGGACCGGGGAGCTGTTTTTT
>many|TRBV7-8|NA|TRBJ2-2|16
CASSLEAWGNTGELFF
TGTGCCAGCAGCTTAGAAGCCTGGGGGAACACCGGGGAGCTGTTTTTT
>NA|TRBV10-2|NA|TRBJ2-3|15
CASEPWATSTDTQYF
TGCGCCAGCGAACCTTGGGCAACTAGCACAGATACGCAGTATTTT
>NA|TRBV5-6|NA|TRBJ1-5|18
CASSLSSTAYYSNQPQHF
TGTGCCAGCAGCTTGAGCTCGACAGCTTATTATAGCAATCAGCCCCAGCATTTT
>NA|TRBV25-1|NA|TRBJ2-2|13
CASSLAGAGKLFF
TGTGCCAGCAGTTTAGCAGGGGCCGGGAAGCTGTTTTTT
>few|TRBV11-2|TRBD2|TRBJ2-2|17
CASSFGLAGDHTGELFF
TGTGCCAGCAGCTTTGGACTAGCGGGAGATCACACCGGGGAGCTGTTTTTT
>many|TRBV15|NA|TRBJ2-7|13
CATSYRDKYEQYF
TGTGCCACCAGCTACCGGGACAAATACGAGCAGTACTTC
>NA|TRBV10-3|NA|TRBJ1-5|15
CAISDTGVGNQPQHF
TGTGCCATCAGTGACACGGGCGTTGGCAATCAGCCCCAGCATTTT
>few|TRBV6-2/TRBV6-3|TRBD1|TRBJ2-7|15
CASSYSLTGGYEQYF
TGTGCCAGCAGTTACTCCTTGACAGGGGGCTACGAGCAGTACTTC
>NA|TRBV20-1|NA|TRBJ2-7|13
CSASRSEAREQYF
TGCAGTGCTAGTAGGTCAGAAGCACGCGAGCAGTACTTC
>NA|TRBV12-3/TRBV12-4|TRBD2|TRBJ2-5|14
CASSIGLAEETQYF
TGTGCCAGCAGTATCGGACTAGCGGAAGAGACCCAGTACTTC
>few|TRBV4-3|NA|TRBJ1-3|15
CASSQDINSGNTIYF
TGCGCCAGCAGCCAAGATATTAACTCTGGAAACACCATATATTTT
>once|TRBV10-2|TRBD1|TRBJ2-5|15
CASSQVQGAPETQYF
TGCGCCAGCAGCCAAGTCCAGGGGGCCCCGGAGACCCAGTACTTC
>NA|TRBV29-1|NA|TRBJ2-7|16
CSVEADPGATSYEQYF
TGCAGCGTTGAAGCGGATCCGGGGGCGACCTCCTACGAGCAGTACTTC
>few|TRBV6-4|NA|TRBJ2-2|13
CASKNLFTGELFF
TGTGCCAGCAAGAATCTATTCACCGGGGAGCTGTTTTTT
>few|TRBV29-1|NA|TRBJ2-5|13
CSVLGALGETQYF
TGCAGCGTCTTGGGGGCCTTGGGGGAGACCCAGTACTTC
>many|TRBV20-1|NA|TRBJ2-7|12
CSVLRGTYEQYF
TGCAGTGTCCTAAGGGGGACCTACGAGCAGTACTTC
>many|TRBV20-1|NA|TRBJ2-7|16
CSARQARFVGFYEQYF
TGCAGTGCTAGACAAGCGCGGTTTGTCGGGTTTTACGAGCAGTACTTC
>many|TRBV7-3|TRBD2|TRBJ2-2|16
CASIEGASGSAGELFF
TGTGCCAGCATCGAAGGGGCTAGCGGGAGCGCCGGGGAGCTGTTTTTT
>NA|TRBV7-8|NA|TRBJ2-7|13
CASSKGAVKEQYF
TGTGCCAGCAGCAAAGGCGCGGTAAAGGAGCAGTACTTC
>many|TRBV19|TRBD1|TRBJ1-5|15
CASSSDRGHNQPQHF
TGTGCCAGTAGTAGCGACAGGGGGCACAATCAGCCCCAGCATTTT
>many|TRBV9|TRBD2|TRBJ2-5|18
CASSTNPTSGRLQETQYF
TGTGCCAGCAGCACGAATCCTACTAGCGGGAGGCTCCAAGAGACCCAGTACTTC
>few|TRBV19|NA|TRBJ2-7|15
CASRNRDKVSYEQYF
TGTGCCAGTAGGAACAGGGACAAGGTCTCCTACGAGCAGTACTTC
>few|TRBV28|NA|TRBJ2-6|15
CASSLERPGANVLTF
TGTGCCAGCAGCCTAGAACGGCCTGGGGCCAACGTCCTGACTTTC
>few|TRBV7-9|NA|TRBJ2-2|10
CASSAGGLFF
TGTGCCAGCAGCGCCGGGGGGCTGTTTTTT
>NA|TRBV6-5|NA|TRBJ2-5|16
CASSSVVGLNLGSQYF
TGTGCCAGCAGTTCAGTGGTGGGGCTAAATCTAGGGTCCCAGTACTTC
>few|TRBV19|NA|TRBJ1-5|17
CASRDRGRQTNDQPQHF
TGTGCCAGTAGGGACCGGGGGAGGCAGACCAATGATCAGCCCCAGCATTTT
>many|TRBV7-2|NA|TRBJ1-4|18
CASSLKGSRWGTNEKLFF
TGTGCCAGCAGCTTAAAGGGCAGCCGTTGGGGGACTAATGAAAAACTGTTTTTT
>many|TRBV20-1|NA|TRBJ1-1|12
CSANTGSTEAFF
TGCAGTGCAAACACAGGGTCCACTGAAGCTTTCTTT
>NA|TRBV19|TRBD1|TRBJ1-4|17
CASSSPPWTGKNEKLFF
TGTGCCAGTAGTAGCCCCCCCTGGACAGGGAAGAATGAAAAACTGTTTTTT
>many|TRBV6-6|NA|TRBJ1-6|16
CASRREGGVSDRPLHF
TGTGCCAGCCGCCGAGAGGGGGGGGTCTCGGATAGACCCCTCCACTTT
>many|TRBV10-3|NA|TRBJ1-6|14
CAISDGPPGSPLHF
TGTGCCATCAGTGATGGCCCCCCGGGTTCACCCCTCCACTTT
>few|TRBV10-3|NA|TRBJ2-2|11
CASRLGGELFF
TGTGCCAGCAGACTCGGCGGGGAGCTGTTTTTT
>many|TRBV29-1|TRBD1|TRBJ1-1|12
CSVAGTALGAFF
TGCAGCGTAGCCGGGACAGCCTTGGGAGCTTTCTTT
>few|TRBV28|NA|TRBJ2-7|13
CASSIPTSLAQYF
TGTGCCAGCAGTATTCCCACCAGCCTGGCGCAGTACTTC
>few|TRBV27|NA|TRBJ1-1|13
CASSLLEHTEAFF
TGTGCCAGCAGTTTATTGGAGCACACTGAAGCTTTCTTT
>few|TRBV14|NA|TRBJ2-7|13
CASSQVQGSEQYF
TGTGCCAGCAGCCAAGTTCAGGGATCGGAGCAGTACTTC
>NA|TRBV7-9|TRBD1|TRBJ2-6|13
CASSLTGGGDLTF
TGTGCCAGCAGCTTGACAGGGGGAGGCGACCTGACTTTC
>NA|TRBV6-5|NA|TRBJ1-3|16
CASKPAGAFSGNTIYF
TGTGCCAGCAAGCCGGCAGGGGCCTTCTCTGGAAACACCATATATTTT
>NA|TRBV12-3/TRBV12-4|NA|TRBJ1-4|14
CASSLGQEGEKLFF
TGTGCCAGCAGTTTAGGGCAGGAGGGTGAAAAACTGTTTTTT
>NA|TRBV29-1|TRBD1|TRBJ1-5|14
CSAVLTGGRQPQHF
TGCAGCGCTGTGCTGACAGGGGGCCGACAGCCCCAGCATTTT
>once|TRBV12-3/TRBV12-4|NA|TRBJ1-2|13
CASRPLRNYGYTF
TGTGCCAGCAGACCCTTAAGAAACTATGGCTACACCTTC
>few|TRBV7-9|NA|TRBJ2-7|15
CASSDANSGTYEQYF
TGTGCCAGCAGTGACGCCAACAGCGGAACCTACGAGCAGTACTTC
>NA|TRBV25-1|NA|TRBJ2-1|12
CASSEYSGEQFF
TGTGCCAGCAGTGAATATTCCGGCGAGCAGTTCTTC
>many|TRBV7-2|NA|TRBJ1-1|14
CASTYDWGYAEAFF
TGTGCCAGCACCTATGACTGGGGGTACGCTGAAGCTTTCTTT
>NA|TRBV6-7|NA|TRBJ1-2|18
CASSYSKPSGGTHYGYTF
TGTGCCAGCAGTTACTCGAAGCCGTCCGGGGGGACCCACTATGGCTACACCTTC
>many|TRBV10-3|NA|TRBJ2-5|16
CAISDPPEDPEETQYF
TGTGCCATCAGTGACCCTCCCGAGGACCCTGAGGAGACCCAGTACTTC
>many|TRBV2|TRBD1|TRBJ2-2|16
CASRQDRGNPTGELFF
TGTGCCAGCAGGCAGGACAGGGGTAACCCCACCGGGGAGCTGTTTTTT
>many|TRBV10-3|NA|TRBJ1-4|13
CAISESGNEKLFF
TGTGCCATCAGTGAGTCGGGTAATGAAAAACTGTTTTTT
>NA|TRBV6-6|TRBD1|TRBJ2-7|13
CASRDSGGGFRYF
TGTGCCAGCAGGGATTCAGGGGGCGGGTTTCGGTACTTC
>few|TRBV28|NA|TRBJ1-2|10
CASRDTGYTF
TGTGCCAGCAGGGACACAGGCTACACCTTC